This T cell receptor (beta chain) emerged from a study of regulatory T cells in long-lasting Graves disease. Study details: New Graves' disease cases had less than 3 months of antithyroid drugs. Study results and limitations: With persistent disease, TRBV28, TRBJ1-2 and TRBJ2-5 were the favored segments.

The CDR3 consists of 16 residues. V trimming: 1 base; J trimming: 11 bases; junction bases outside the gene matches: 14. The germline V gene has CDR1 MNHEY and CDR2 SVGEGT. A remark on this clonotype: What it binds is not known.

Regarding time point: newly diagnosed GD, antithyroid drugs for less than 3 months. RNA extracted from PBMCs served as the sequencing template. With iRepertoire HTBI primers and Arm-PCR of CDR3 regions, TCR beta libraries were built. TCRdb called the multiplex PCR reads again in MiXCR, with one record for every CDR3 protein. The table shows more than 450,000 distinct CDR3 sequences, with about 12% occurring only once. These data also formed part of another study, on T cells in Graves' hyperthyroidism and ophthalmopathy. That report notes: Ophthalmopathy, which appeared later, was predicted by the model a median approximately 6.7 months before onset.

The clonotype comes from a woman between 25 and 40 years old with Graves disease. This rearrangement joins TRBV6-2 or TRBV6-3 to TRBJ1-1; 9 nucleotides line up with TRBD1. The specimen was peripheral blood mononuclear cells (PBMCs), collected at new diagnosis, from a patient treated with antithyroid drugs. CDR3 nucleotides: TGTGCCAGCAGTTACTTGATTCCCGGGACAGGGAGCCAGGCTTTCTTT. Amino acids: CASSYLIPGTGSQAFF.